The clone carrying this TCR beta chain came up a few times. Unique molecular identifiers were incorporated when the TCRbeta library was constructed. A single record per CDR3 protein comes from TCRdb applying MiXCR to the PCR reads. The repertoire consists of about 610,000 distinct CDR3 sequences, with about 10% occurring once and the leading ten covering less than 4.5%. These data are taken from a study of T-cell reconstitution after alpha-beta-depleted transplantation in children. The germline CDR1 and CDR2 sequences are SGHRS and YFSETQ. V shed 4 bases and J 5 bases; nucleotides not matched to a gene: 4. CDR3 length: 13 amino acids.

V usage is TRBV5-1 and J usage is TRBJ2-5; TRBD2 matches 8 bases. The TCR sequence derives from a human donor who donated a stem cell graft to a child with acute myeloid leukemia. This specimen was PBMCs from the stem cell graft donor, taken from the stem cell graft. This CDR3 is CASSPTSVETQYF. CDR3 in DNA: TGCGCCAGCAGCCCGACTAGCGTTGAGACCCAGTACTTC. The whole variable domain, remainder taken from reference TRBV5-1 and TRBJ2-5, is KAGVTQTPRYLIKTRGQQVTLSCSPISGHRSVSWYQQTPGQGLQFLFEYFSETQRNKGNFPGRFSGRQFSNSRSEMNVSTLELGDSALYLCASSPTSVETQYFGPGTRLLVL.